One and the same sample provided the 3 T cell receptor beta chains below, sequenced in a study of cytomegalovirus exposure and HLA in healthy donors. Assay: immunoSEQ multiplex PCR; the TCRdb copy retains only in-frame clones and omits some. The sample shows around 250,000 clones, around 90% of them seen only once. The sample comprised PBMCs. The receptors come from a woman between 18 and 30 years old in good health and CMV-seronegative.

V gene TRBV11-2 combines with J gene TRBJ2-2, with a tentative D call TRBD1 (6 bases). The CDR3 extends over 12 amino acids. Germline V lookup: CDR1 SGHAT, CDR2 FQNNGV. The CDR3 here is CVTGYWTGELFF. The CDR3 DNA follows: TGTGTCACAGGGTATTGGACCGGGGAGCTGTTTTTT.

The CDR3 reads CASSPGTSGTALHRNEKLFF. The CDR3 DNA reads TGCGCCAGCAGCCCCGGTACTAGTGGGACAGCTTTACATCGGAATGAAAAACTGTTTTTT. The chain employs TRBV4-1 and TRBJ1-4; 7 nucleotides align to TRBD1. The V gene end was trimmed by 4 bases and the J gene end by 5 bases; junction bases not matched to a gene: 22. Per the germline V gene, CDR1 is MGHRA and CDR2 is YSYEKL. The CDR3 runs 20 residues.

The rearrangement links TRBV7-8 to TRBJ1-2, with a tentative D call TRBD1 (5 bases). This CDR3 spans 14 amino acids. V gave up 2 bases and J gave up 5 bases, with 12 bases separating them. Germline values: CDR1 SGHVS, CDR2 FQNEAQ. Here the CDR3 reads CASSLLPSGYGYTF. The CDR3 DNA follows: TGTGCCAGCAGCTTACTCCCATCAGGGTATGGCTACACCTTC.